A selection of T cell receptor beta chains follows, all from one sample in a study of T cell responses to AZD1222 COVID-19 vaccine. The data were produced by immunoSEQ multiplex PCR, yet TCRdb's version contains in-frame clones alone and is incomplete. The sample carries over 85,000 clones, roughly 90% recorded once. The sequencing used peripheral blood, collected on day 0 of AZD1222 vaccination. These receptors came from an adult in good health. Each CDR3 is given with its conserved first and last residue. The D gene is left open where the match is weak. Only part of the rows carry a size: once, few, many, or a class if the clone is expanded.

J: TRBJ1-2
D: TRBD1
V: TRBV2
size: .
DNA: TGTGCCAGCCTTGACAGGGACTATGGCTACACCTTC
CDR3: CASLDRDYGYTF

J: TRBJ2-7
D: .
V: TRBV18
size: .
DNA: TGTGCCAGCTCACCTCAAGGGGCACACGAGCAGTACTTC
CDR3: CASSPQGAHEQYF

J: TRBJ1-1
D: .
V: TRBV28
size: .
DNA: TGTGCCAGCAGAGAGCGGGGGGCGCCTGAAGCTTTCTTT
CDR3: CASRERGAPEAFF

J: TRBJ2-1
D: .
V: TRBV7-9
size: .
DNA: TGTGCCAGCAGCCAACAGGGAATCTACTACAATGAGCAGTTCTTC
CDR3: CASSQQGIYYNEQFF

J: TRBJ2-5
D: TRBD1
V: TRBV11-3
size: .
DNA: TGTGCCAGCAGCTTGGGGTCTACAGGGGCCCAAGAGACCCAGTACTTC
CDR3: CASSLGSTGAQETQYF

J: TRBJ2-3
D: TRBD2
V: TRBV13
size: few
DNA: TGTGCCAGCAGCACGGGACTAGCAGGCGATACGCAGTATTTT
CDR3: CASSTGLAGDTQYF

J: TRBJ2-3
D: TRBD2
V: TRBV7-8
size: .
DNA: TGTGCCAGCAGCTTATCTTCGCCCGGGGGGACAGATACGCAGTATTTT
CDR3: CASSLSSPGGTDTQYF

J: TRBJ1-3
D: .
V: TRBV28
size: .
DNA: TGTGCCAGCAGTTCGACAGCTCCCTCTGGAAACACCATATATTTT
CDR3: CASSSTAPSGNTIYF

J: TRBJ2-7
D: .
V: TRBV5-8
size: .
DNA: TGTGCCAGCAGAAGGACGAGGCTGAGCTTCGAGCAGTACTTC
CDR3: CASRRTRLSFEQYF

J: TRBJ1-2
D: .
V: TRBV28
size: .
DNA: TGTGCCAGCAGTTCCGACACCTATGGCTACACCTTC
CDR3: CASSSDTYGYTF

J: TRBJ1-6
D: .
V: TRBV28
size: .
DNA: TGTGCCAGCAGTTTTTCAGGAAGGACAGATAATTCACCCCTCCACTTT
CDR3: CASSFSGRTDNSPLHF

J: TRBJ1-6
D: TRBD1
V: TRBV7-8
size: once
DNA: TGTGCCAGCAGCTTTGGGACAGGGCGATCACCCCTCCACTTT
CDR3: CASSFGTGRSPLHF

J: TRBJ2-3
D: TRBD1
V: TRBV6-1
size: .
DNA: TGTGCCAGCAGTGACGATCGACAGGGGGTGCGCACAGATACGCAGTATTTT
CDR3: CASSDDRQGVRTDTQYF

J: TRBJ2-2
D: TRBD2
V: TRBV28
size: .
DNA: TGTGCCAGCAGTATACCGGGACTAGCTTCCACCGGGGAGCTGTTTTTT
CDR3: CASSIPGLASTGELFF

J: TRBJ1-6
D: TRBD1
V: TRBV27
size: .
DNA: TGTGCCAGCAGTTTTCGTTCGCGGACAGGGACACAAGGGTCACCCCTCCACTTT
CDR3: CASSFRSRTGTQGSPLHF